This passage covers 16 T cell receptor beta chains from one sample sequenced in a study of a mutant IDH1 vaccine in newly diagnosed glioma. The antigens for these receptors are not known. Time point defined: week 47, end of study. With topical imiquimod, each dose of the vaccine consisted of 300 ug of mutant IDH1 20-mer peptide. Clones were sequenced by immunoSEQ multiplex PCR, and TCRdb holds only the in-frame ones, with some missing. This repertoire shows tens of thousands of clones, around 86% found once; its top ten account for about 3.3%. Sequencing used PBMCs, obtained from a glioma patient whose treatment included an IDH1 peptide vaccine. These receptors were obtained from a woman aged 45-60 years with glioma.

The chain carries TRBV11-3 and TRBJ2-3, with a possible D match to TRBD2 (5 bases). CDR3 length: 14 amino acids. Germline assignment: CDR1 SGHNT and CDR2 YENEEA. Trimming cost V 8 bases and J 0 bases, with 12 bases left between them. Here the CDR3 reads CASGLTSSTDTQYF. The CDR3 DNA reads TGTGCCAGCGGACTGACTTCTAGCACAGATACGCAGTATTTT.

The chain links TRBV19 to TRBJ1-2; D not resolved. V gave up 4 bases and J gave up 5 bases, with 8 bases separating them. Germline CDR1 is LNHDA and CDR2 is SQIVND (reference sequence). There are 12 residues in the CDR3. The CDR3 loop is CASSRRKYGYTF. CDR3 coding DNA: TGTGCCAGTAGTAGGCGGAAATATGGCTACACCTTC. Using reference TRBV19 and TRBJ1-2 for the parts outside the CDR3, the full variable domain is DGGITQSPKYLFRKEGQNVTLSCEQNLNHDAMYWYRQDPGQGLRLIYYSQIVNDFQKGDIAEGYSVSREKKESFPLTVTSAQKNPTAFYLCASSRRKYGYTFGSGTRLTVV.

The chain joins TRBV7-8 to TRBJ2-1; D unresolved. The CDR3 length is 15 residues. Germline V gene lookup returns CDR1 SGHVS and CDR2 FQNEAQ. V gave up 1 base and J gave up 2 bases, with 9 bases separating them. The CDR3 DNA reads TGTGCCAGCAGCTTAGATGCAGCGACCTACAATGAGCAGTTCTTC. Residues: CASSLDAATYNEQFF.

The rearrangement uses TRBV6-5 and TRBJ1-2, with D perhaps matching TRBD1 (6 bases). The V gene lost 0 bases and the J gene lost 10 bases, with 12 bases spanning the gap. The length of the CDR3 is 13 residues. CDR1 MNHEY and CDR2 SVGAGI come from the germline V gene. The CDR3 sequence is CASSYSYRANYTF. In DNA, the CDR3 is TGTGCCAGCAGTTACTCCTACAGGGCAAACTACACCTTC.

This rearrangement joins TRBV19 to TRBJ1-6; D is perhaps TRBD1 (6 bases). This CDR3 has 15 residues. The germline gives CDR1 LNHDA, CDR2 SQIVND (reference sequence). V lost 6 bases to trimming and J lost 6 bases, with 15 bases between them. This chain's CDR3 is CASRWGDRLNSPLHF. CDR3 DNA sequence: TGTGCCAGTAGATGGGGCGACAGGCTTAATTCACCCCTCCACTTT. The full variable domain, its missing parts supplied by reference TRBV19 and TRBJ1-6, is DGGITQSPKYLFRKEGQNVTLSCEQNLNHDAMYWYRQDPGQGLRLIYYSQIVNDFQKGDIAEGYSVSREKKESFPLTVTSAQKNPTAFYLCASRWGDRLNSPLHFGNGTRLTVT.

The CDR3 region is CASISAGLQGHGYTF. In DNA form, the CDR3 reads TGTGCCAGCATTTCTGCCGGGCTCCAGGGCCATGGCTACACCTTC. The chain carries TRBV6-5 and TRBJ1-2; perhaps TRBD1 as D (5 bases). Germline assignment: CDR1 MNHEY and CDR2 SVGAGI. Trimming took off 7 bases at V and 6 bases at J, with 21 bases between the two ends. CDR3 size: 15 residues.

The CDR3 DNA is TGCGCCAGCAGCCCCCAGGGAGTGAACACTGAAGCTTTCTTT. Protein product: CASSPQGVNTEAFF. The V and J genes are TRBV5-1 and TRBJ1-1; D possibly corresponds to TRBD1 (5 bases). The V and J ends lost 4 bases and 0 bases respectively, with 10 bases between them. From germline, CDR1 is SGHRS and CDR2 YFSETQ. The CDR3 loop spans 14 amino acids.

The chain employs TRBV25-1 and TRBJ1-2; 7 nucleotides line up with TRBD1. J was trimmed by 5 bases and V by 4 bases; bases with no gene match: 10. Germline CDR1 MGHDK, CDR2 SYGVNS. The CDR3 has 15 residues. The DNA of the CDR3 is TGTGCCAGCAGTGCGCCTCCGGGACAGTTTTATGGCTACACCTTC. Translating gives CASSAPPGQFYGYTF.

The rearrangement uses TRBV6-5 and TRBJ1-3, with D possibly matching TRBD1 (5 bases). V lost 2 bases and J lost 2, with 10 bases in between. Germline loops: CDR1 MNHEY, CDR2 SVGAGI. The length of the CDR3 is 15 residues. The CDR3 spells CASSYVQGPGNTIYF. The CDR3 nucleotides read TGTGCCAGCAGTTACGTTCAGGGACCTGGAAACACCATATATTTT.

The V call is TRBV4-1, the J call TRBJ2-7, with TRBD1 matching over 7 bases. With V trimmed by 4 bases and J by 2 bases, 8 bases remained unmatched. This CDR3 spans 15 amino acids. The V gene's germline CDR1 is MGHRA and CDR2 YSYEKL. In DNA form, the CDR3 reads TGCGCCAGCAGCCCGGGACAGAATACTCCCTACGAGCAGTACTTC. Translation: CASSPGQNTPYEQYF.

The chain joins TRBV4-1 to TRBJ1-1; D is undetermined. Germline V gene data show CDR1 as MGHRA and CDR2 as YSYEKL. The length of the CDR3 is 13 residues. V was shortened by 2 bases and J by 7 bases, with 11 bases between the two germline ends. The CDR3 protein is CASSQPGNYEAFF. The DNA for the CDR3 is TGCGCCAGCAGCCAACCCGGGAATTATGAAGCTTTCTTT.

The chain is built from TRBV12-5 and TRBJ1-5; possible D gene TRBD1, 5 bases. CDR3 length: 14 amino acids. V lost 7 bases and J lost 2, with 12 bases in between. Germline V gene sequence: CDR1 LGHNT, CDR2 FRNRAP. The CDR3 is CASALGEGNQPQHF. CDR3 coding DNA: TGTGCTAGTGCCCTGGGGGAAGGCAATCAGCCCCAGCATTTT.

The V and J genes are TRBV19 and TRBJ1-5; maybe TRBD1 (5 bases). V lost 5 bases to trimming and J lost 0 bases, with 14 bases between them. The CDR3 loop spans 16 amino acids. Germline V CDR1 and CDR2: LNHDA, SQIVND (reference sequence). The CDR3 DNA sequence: TGTGCCAGTAGTTTGGGGGGAAGCCATAGCAATCAGCCCCAGCATTTT. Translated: CASSLGGSHSNQPQHF.

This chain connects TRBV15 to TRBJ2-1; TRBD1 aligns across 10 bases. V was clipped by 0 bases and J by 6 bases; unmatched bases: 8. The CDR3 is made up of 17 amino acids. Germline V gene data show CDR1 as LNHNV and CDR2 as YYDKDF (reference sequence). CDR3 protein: CATSRDGGQGSLNEQFF. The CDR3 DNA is TGTGCCACCAGCAGAGATGGGGGACAGGGGTCGCTCAATGAGCAGTTCTTC.

CDR3 amino acids: CASSDRTTYEQYF. The CDR3 bases are TGTGCCAGTAGTGACCGGACCACCTACGAGCAGTACTTC. This rearrangement joins TRBV19 to TRBJ2-7; D gene uncertain. Germline V lookup: CDR1 LNHDA, CDR2 SQIVND (reference sequence). Trimming pared 5 bases from V and 2 bases from J, leaving 10 bases between. The CDR3 consists of 13 residues.

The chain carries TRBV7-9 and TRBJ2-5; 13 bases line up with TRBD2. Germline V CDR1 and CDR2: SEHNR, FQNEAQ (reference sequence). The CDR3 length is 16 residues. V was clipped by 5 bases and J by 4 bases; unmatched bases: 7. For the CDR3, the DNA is TGTGCCAGCAGCGTCGGGACTAGCGGGGTAGTAGAGACCCAGTACTTC. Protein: CASSVGTSGVVETQYF.